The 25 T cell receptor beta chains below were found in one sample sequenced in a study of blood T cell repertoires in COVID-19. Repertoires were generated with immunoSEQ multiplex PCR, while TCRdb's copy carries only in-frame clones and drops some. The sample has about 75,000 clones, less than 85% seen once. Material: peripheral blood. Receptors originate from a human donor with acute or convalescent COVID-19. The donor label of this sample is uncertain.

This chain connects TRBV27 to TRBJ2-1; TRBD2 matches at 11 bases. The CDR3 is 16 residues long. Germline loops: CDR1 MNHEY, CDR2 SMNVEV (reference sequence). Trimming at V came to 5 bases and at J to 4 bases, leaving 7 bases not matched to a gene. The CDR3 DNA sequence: TGTGCCAGCAGTCTAAAGGGACTAGCGGTTTACAATGAGCAGTTCTTC. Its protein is CASSLKGLAVYNEQFF.

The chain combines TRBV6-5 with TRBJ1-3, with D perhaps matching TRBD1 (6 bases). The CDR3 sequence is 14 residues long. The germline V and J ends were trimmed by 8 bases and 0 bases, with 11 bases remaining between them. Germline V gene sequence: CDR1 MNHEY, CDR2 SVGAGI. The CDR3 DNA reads TGTGCCAGCGGGAGACAGGACTCTGGAAACACCATATATTTT. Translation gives CASGRQDSGNTIYF.

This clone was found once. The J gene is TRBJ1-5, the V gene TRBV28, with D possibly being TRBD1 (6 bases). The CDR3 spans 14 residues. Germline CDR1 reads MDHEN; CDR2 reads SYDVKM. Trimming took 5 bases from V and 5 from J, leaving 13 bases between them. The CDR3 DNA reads TGTGCCAGCAGTACCGGACAGCCCTATCAGCCCCAGCATTTT. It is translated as CASSTGQPYQPQHF.

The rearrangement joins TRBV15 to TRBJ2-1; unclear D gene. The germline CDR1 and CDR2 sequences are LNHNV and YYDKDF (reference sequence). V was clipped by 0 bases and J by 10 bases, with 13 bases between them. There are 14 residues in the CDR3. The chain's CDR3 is CATSRDQKFGEQFF. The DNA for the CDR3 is TGTGCCACCAGCAGAGATCAGAAATTCGGGGAGCAGTTCTTC. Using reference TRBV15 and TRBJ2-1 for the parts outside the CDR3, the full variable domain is DAMVIQNPRYQVTQFGKPVTLSCSQTLNHNVMYWYQQKSSQAPKLLFHYYDKDFNNEADTPDNFQSRRPNTSFCFLDIRSPGLGDTAMYLCATSRDQKFGEQFFGPGTRLTVL.

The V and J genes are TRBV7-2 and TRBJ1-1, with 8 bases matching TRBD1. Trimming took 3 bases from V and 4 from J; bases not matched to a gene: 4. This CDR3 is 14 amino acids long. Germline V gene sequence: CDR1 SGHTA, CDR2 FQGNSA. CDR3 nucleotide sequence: TGTGCCAGCAGCTTCCCCCAGGGGGCCACTGAAGCTTTCTTT. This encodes CASSFPQGATEAFF.

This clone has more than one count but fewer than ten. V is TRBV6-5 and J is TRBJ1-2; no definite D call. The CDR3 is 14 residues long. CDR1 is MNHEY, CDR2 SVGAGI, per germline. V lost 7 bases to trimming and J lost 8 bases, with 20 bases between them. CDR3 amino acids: CASKVERLGLGYTF. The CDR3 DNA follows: TGTGCCAGCAAAGTGGAGCGGTTGGGATTGGGCTACACCTTC.

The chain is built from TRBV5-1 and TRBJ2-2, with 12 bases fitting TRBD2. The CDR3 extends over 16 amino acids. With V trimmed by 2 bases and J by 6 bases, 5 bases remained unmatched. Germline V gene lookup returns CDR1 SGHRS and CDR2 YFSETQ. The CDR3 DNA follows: TGCGCCAGCAGCTTCCCACTAGCGGGGGGATCCGGGGAGCTGTTTTTT. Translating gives CASSFPLAGGSGELFF. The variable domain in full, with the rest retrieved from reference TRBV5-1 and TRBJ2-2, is KAGVTQTPRYLIKTRGQQVTLSCSPISGHRSVSWYQQTPGQGLQFLFEYFSETQRNKGNFPGRFSGRQFSNSRSEMNVSTLELGDSALYLCASSFPLAGGSGELFFGEGSRLTVL.

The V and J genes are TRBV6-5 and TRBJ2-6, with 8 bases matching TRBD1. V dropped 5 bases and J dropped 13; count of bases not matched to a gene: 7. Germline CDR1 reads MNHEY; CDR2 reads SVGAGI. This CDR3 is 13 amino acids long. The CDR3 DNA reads TGTGCCAGCAGTAACGGACAGGGTTTTGTCCTGACTTTC. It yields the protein CASSNGQGFVLTF.

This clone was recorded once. The CDR3 sequence is CASNYRGVKSEQYF. Written as DNA, the CDR3 is TGTGCCAGCAATTACAGGGGCGTGAAATCCGAGCAGTACTTC. The V and J genes are TRBV28 and TRBJ2-7; TRBD1 aligns across 7 bases. Germline trimming cut 7 bases from V and 6 bases from J; bases unmatched to any gene: 12. CDR1 is MDHEN, CDR2 SYDVKM, per germline. This CDR3 spans 14 amino acids.

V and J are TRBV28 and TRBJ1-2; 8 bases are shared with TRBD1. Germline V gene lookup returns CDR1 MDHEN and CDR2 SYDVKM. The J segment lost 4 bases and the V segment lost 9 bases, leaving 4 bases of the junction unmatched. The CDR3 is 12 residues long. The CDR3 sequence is CASRGQGYGYTF. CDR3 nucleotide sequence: TGTGCCAGTCGCGGACAGGGCTATGGCTACACCTTC.

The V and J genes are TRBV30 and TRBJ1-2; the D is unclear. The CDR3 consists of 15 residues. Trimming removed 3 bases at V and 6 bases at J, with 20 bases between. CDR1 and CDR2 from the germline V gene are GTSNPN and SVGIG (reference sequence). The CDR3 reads CAWSLQRGLGDGYTF. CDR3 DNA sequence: TGTGCCTGGAGCCTTCAACGGGGTTTAGGCGATGGCTACACCTTC.

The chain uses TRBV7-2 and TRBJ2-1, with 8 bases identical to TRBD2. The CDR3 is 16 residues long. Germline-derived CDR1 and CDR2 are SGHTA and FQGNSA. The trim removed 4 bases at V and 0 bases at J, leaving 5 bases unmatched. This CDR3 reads CASSYRGGSSYNEQFF. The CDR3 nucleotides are TGTGCCAGCAGCTACCGCGGGGGGAGCTCCTACAATGAGCAGTTCTTC. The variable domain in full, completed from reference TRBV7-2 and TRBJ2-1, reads GAGVSQSPSNKVTEKGKDVELRCDPISGHTALYWYRQSLGQGLEFLIYFQGNSAPDKSGLPSDRFSAERTGGSVSTLTIQRTQQEDSAVYLCASSYRGGSSYNEQFFGPGTRLTVL.

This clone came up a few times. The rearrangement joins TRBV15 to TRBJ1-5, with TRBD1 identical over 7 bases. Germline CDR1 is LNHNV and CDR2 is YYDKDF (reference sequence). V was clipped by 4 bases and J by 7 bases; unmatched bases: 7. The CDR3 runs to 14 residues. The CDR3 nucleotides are TGTGCCACCAGCACCGAGACAGGGAGACAGCCCCAGCATTTT. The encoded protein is CATSTETGRQPQHF.

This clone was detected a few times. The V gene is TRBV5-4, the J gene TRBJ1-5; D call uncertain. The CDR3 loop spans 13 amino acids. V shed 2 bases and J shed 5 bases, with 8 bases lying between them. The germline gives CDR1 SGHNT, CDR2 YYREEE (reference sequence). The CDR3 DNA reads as TGTGCCAGCAGCTTCCTCGGGGATCAGCCCCAGCATTTT. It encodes CASSFLGDQPQHF.

CDR3: CASSPNRGQQSTNEKLFF. The CDR3 nucleotides read TGTGCCAGTAGTCCAAATCGGGGACAGCAATCAACTAATGAAAAACTGTTTTTT. This chain connects TRBV19 to TRBJ1-4; the match to TRBD1 covers 7 bases. J gave up 0 bases and V 5 bases, and 12 bases lay outside the gene matches. The CDR3 is made up of 18 amino acids. The germline V gene encodes CDR1 LNHDA and CDR2 SQIVND (reference sequence).

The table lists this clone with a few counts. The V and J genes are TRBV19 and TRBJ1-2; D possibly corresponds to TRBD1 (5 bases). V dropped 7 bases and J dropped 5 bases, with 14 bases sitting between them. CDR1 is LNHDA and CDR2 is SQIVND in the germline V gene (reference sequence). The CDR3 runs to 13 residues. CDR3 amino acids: CASTTPGDYGYTF. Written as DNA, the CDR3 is TGTGCCAGTACTACCCCGGGGGATTATGGCTACACCTTC.

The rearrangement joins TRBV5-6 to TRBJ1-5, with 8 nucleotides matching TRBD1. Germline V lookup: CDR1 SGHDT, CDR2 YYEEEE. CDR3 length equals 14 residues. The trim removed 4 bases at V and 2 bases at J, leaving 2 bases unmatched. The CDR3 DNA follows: TGTGCCAGCAGCGCGGACAGGGGCAATCAGCCCCAGCATTTT. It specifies CASSADRGNQPQHF.

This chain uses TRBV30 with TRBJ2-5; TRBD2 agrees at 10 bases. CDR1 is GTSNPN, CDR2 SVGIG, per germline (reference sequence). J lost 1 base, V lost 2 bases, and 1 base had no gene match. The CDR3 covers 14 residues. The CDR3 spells CAWSLAGGQETQYF. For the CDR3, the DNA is TGTGCCTGGAGTTTAGCGGGAGGCCAAGAGACCCAGTACTTC. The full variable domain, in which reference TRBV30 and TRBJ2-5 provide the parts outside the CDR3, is SQTIHQWPATLVQPVGSPLSLECTVEGTSNPNLYWYRQAAGRGLQLLFYSVGIGQISSEVPQNLSASRPQDRQFILSSKKLLLSDSGFYLCAWSLAGGQETQYFGPGTRLLVL.

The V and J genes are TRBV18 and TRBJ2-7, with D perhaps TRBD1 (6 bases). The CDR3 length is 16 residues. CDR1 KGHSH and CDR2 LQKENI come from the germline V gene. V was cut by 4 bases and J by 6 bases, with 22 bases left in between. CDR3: CASSHTTGPSSAEQYF. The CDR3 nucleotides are TGTGCCAGCTCACACACCACAGGGCCGTCCTCCGCCGAGCAGTACTTC.

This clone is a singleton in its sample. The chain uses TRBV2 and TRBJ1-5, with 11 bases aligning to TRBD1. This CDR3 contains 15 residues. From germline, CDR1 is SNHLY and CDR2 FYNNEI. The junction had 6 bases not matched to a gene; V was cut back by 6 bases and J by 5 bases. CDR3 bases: TGTGCCAGCAGACCCGGACAGGGGGCTTATCAGCCCCAGCATTTT. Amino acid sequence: CASRPGQGAYQPQHF.

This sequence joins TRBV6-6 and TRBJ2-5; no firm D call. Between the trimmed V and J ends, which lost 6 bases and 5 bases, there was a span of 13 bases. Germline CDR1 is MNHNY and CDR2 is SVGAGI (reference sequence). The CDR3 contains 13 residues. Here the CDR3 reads CASSRDKLETQYF. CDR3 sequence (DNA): TGTGCCAGCAGCCGCGACAAGTTGGAGACCCAGTACTTC.

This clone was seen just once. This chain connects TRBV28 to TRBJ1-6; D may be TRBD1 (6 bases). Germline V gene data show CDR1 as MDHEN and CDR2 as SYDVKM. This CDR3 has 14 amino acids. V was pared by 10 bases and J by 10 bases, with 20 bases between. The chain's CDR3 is CATLTGTGRSPLHF. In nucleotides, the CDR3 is TGTGCCACCTTAACGGGAACAGGGCGGTCACCCCTCCACTTT.

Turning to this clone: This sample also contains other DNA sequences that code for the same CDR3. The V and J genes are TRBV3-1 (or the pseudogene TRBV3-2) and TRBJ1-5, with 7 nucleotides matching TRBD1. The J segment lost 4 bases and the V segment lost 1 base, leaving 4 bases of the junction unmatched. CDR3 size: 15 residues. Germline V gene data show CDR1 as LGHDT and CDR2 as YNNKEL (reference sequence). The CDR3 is CASSQGSGGNQPQHF. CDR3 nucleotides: TGTGCCAGCAGCCAAGGGTCAGGGGGGAATCAGCCCCAGCATTTT.

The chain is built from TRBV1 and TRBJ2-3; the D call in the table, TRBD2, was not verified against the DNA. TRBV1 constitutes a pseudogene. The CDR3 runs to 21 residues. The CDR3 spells CTSSQDLTGTSGPPSTDTQYF. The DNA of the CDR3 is TGCACCAGCAGCCAAGACCTAACCGGGACTAGCGGACCGCCTAGCACAGATACGCAGTATTTT.

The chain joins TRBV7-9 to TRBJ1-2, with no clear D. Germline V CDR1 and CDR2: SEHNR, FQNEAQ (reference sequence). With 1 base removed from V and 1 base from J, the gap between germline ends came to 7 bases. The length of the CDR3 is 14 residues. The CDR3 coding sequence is TGTGCCAGCAGCTTAGGGGGAGATAACTATGGCTACACCTTC. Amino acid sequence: CASSLGGDNYGYTF. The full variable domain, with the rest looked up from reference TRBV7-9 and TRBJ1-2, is DTGVSQNPRHKITKRGQNVTFRCDPISEHNRLYWYRQTLGQGPEFLTYFQNEAQLEKSRLLSDRFSAERPKGSFSTLEIQRTEQGDSAMYLCASSLGGDNYGYTFGSGTRLTVV.